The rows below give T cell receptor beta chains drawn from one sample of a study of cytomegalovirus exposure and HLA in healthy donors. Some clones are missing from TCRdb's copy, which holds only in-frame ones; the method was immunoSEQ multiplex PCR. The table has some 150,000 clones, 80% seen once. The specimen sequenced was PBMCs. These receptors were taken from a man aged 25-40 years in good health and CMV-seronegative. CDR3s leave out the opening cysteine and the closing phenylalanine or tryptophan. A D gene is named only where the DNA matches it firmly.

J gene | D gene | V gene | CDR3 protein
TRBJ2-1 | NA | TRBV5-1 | ASSYEGSPYNEQF
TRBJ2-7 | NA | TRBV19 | ASRDGGASSYEQY
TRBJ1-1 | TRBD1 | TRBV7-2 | ASRKDRAGNTEAF
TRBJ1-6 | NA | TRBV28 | ASSASNSPLH
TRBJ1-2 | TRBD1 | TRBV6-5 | ASSFSTGTAT
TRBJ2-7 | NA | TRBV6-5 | ASRTLTGLRYEQY
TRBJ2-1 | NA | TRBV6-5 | ASTRGGSYNEQF
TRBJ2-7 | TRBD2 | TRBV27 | ASSSLARGVYDEQY
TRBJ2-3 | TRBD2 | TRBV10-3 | AIRSTSGASTDTQY
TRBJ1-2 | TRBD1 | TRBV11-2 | ASSPRTGTNYGYT
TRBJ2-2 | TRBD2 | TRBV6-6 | ASSYERGGGELF
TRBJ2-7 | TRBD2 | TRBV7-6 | ASSLAGLAAYEQY
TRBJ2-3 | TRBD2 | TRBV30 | AWRRASGGTDTQY
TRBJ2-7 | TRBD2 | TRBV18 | ASSPGGTPTYEQY
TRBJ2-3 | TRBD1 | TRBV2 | ASLRDRLTDTQY
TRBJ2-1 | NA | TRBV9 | ASSVETLSYNEQF
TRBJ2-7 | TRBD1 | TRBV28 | ASKTDRVLNEQY
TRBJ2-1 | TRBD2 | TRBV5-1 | ASSLRGTSGINEQF
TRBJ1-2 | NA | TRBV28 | GTTSSNYGYT
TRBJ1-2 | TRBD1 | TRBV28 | ASSMGQARFNYGYT
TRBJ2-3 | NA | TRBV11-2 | ASSLITATDTQY
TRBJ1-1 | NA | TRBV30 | ALQGSPRRTEAF
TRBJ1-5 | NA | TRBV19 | ASRTDNQPQH
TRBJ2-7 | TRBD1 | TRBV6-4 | ASSVKNRQGREQY
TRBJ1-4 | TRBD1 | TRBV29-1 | SVSPGQGVEKLF
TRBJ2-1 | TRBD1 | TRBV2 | ASSEEGQVGHEQF
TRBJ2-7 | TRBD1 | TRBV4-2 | ASSQEGEGQGAYEQY
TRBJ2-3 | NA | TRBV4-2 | ASSQDPSGTDTQY
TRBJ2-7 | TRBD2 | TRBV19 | ASMPRLGRGRGGLYEQY
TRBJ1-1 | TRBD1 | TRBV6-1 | ASSVYYRGNTEAF
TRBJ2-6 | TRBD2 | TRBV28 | ASSLGAAGGPGGANVLT
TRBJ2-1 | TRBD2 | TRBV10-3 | AISESSVAGGYNEQF
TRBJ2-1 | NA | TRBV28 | ASQPGSLNEQF
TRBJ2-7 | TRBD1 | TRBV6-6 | ASRIRDRGSLYEQY
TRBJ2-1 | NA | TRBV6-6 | ASSYLGPSSYNEQF
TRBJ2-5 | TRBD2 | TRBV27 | ASSSTSGKETQY
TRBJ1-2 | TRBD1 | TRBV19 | ASSIVVFGQGADGYT
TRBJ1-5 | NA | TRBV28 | ASSFSLQPQH
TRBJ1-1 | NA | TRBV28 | ASSEADSMNTEAF
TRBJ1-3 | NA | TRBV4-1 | ASSQDRTEAGNTIY
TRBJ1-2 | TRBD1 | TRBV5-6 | ASSLEPPRGHGYT
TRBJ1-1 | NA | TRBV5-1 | ASSLDGGEAF
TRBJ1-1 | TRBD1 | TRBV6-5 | AVLGQGEAF